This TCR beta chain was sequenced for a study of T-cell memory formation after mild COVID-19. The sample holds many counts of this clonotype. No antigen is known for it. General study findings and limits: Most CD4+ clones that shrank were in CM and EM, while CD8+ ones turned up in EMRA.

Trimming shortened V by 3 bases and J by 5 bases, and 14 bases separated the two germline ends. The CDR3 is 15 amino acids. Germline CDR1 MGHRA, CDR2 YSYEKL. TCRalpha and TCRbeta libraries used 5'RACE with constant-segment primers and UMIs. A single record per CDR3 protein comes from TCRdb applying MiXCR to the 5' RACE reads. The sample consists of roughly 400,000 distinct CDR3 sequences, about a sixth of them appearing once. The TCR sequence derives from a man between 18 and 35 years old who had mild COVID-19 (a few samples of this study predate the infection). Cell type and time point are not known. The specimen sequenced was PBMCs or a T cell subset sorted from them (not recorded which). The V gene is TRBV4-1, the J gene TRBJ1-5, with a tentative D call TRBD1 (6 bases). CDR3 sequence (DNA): TGCGCCAGCAGCCACTATGGGGGCTTTGATCAGCCCCAGCATTTT. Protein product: CASSHYGGFDQPQHF.